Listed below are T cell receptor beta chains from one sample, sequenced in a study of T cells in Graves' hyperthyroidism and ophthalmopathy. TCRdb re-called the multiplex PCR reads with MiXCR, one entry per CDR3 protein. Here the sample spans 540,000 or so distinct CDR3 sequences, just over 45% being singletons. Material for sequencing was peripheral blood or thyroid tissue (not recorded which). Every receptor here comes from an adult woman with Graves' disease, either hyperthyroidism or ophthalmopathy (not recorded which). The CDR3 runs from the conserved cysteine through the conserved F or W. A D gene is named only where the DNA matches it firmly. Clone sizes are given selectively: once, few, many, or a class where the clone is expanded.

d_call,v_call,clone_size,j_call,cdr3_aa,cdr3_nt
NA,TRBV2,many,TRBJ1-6,CASSEVGTGNSPLHF,TGTGCCAGCAGTGAAGTAGGGACGGGGAATTCACCCCTCCACTTT
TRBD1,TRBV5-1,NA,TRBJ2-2,CASSLETGLNTGELFF,TGCGCCAGCAGCTTAGAGACAGGGTTGAACACCGGGGAGCTGTTTTTT
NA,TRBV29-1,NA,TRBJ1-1,CSVDGGVATEAFF,TGCAGCGTTGACGGGGGGGTCGCCACTGAAGCTTTCTTT
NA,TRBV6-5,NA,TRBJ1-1,CASSYSTAEAFF,TGTGCCAGCAGTTACTCTACTGCTGAAGCTTTCTTT
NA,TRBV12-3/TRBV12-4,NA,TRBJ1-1,CASSWPGQNTEAFF,TGTGCCAGCAGTTGGCCGGGACAGAACACTGAAGCTTTCTTT
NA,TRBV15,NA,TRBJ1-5,CASSQLRRRGRGFLSNQPQHF,TGTGCCAGCAGCCAACTAAGAAGGAGGGGACGCGGGTTCCTCAGCAATCAGCCCCAGCATTTT
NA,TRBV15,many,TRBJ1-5,CATSRQGSNQPQHF,TGTGCCACCAGCAGACAGGGGAGCAATCAGCCCCAGCATTTT
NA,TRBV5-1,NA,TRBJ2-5,CASSLGGRGEIQYF,TGTGCCAGCAGCTTAGGAGGCAGGGGTGAGATCCAGTACTTC
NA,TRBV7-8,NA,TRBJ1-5,CASSLLAMFETQHF,TGTGCCAGCAGCTTGCTCGCAATGTTTGAGACCCAGCATTTT
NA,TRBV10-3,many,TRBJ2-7,CAISPEVREQYF,TGTGCCATCAGCCCAGAGGTTCGAGAGCAGTACTTC
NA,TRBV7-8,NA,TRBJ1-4,CASSLEGNGKLFF,TGTGCCAGCAGCCTGGAGGGCAATGGAAAACTGTTTTTT
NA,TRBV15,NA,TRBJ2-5,CATSRAEETQYF,TGTGCCACCAGCAGAGCCGAAGAGACCCAGTACTTC
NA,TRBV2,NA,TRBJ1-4,CASNNQGNTEKLFF,TGTGCCAGCAACAATCAGGGAAACACTGAAAAACTGTTTTTT
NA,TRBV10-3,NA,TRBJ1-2,CAISDGRGRTDYGYTF,TGTGCCATCAGTGATGGTCGGGGGCGCACAGACTATGGCTACACCTTC
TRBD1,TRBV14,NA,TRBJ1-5,CASSQAGTGDYQPQHF,TGTGCCAGCAGCCAAGCCGGGACAGGGGATTATCAGCCCCAGCATTTT
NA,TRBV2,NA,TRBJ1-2,CASDIANYGYTF,TGTGCCAGTGACATAGCTAACTATGGCTACACCTTC
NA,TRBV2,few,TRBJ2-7,CASEQARSYEQYF,TGTGCCAGCGAACAGGCCCGATCCTACGAGCAGTACTTC
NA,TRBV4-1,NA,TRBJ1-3,CASSQVGGSTIYF,TGCGCCAGCAGCCAAGTAGGGGGGAGCACTATATATTTT
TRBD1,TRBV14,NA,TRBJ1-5,CASSAYSDRGETQHF,TGTGCCAGCAGCGCTTACTCGGACAGGGGGGAGACCCAGCATTTT
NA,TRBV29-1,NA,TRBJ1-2,CSVPGQGPYNYGYTF,TGCAGCGTGCCGGGACAAGGGCCGTATAACTATGGCTACACCTTC
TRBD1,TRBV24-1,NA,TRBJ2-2,CASSYTIRKDRAAGELFF,TGTGCCAGCAGTTACACAATTAGAAAGGACAGGGCGGCCGGGGAGCTGTTTTTT
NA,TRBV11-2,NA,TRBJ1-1,CASSLYGVRAEAFF,TGTGCCAGCAGCCTCTACGGGGTACGAGCTGAAGCTTTCTTT
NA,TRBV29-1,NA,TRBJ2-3,CSGREDTQYF,TGCAGCGGAAGAGAAGATACGCAGTATTTT
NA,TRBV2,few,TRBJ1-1,CASSGQITEAFF,TGTGCCAGCAGTGGGCAGATCACTGAAGCTTTCTTT
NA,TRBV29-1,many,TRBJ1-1,CSVEDPGTEAFF,TGCAGCGTTGAAGATCCGGGAACTGAAGCTTTCTTT
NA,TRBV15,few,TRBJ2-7,CATSRDRGQNYEQYF,TGTGCCACCAGCAGAGATCGCGGACAGAACTACGAGCAGTACTTC
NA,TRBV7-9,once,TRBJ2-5,CASSGGGGQETQYF,TGTGCCAGCTCGGGCGGTGGGGGACAAGAGACCCAGTACTTC
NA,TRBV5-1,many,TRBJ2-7,CASSLAVGMGYEQYF,TGCGCCAGCAGCTTGGCCGTCGGAATGGGCTACGAGCAGTACTTC
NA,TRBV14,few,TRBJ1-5,CASSRTLQETQHF,TGTGCCAGCAGCCGGACGCTACAAGAGACCCAGCATTTT
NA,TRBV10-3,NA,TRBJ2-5,CAISESSETRTQYF,TGTGCCATCAGTGAGTCCTCCGAGACCCGGACCCAGTACTTC
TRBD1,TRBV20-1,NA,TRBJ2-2,CSAPRRDRGFFRTGELFF,TGCAGTGCCCCCCGGCGGGACAGGGGATTCTTTAGGACCGGGGAGCTGTTTTTT
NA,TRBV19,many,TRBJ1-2,CASSIFGQVGDGYTF,TGTGCCAGTAGTATATTTGGCCAGGTTGGTGATGGCTACACCTTC
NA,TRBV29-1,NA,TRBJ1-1,CSVGQDRAFEAFF,TGCAGCGTTGGACAGGACAGAGCCTTTGAAGCTTTCTTT
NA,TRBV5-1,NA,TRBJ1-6,CASSPYGSSYSPLHF,TGCGCCAGCAGCCCATACGGATCTTCGTATTCACCCCTCCACTTT
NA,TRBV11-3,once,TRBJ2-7,CASSLGERYEQYF,TGTGCCAGCAGCTTAGGGGAGAGGTACGAGCAGTACTTC
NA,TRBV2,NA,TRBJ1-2,CASSNGGFGYGYTF,TGTGCCAGCAGCAACGGGGGCTTTGGATATGGCTACACCTTC
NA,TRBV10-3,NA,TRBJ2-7,CAIRRQGGAGEQYF,TGTGCCATCAGGCGACAGGGCGGGGCCGGGGAGCAGTACTTC
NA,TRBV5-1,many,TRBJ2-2,CASSRGSGELFF,TGCGCCAGCAGCAGGGGGTCCGGGGAGCTGTTTTTT
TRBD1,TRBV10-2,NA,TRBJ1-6,CASSETGANSPLHF,TGCGCCAGCAGTGAGACAGGGGCGAACTCACCCCTCCACTTT
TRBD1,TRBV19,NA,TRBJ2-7,CASSTGTASSYEQYF,TGTGCCAGTAGTACCGGGACAGCAAGTTCCTACGAGCAGTACTTC
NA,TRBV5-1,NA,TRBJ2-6,CASKLGAGSGANVLTF,TGCGCCAGCAAACTGGGGGCTGGCTCTGGGGCCAACGTCCTGACTTTC
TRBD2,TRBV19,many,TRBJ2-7,CASSAGEPYEQYF,TGTGCCAGTAGTGCGGGAGAGCCCTACGAGCAGTACTTC
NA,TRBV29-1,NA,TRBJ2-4,CSVTGAGRGAIQYF,TGCAGCGTTACCGGTGCGGGAAGAGGAGCCATTCAGTACTTC
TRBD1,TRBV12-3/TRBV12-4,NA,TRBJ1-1,CASSWGTGVWTEAFF,TGTGCCAGCAGTTGGGGGACAGGGGTTTGGACTGAAGCTTTCTTT
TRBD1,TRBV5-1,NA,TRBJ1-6,CASRPGTDNLPLHF,TGCGCCAGCAGACCCGGGACAGACAATTTGCCCCTCCACTTT
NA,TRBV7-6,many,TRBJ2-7,CASSLGANDYEQYF,TGTGCCAGCAGCTTAGGGGCCAACGACTACGAGCAGTACTTC
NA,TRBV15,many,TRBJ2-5,CATSRDHQESGTQYF,TGTGCCACCAGCAGAGATCATCAGGAGTCGGGGACCCAGTACTTC